This entry is about one TCR beta chain. Its antigen remains unknown. This sample was taken from a study of shared clonotypes between healthy human individuals. Broader study findings: Across a handful of donors, naive CD4 shared approximately 4.5%, naive CD8 approximately 3.5%, memory CD4 approximately 2.5%, memory CD8 0.4%. Lower generation probabilities were found for non-shared clonotypes than for those shared by all four donors.

Germline-derived CDR1 and CDR2 are LNHNV and YYDKDF (reference sequence). The ends were cut back, 3 bases at V and 3 bases at J, with 8 bases in the middle. This CDR3 is built from 14 residues. TCRdb's table, derived via immunoSEQ multiplex PCR, lists solely in-frame clones and lacks some. Of fewer than 2.5 million clones listed, approximately 94% are singletons. The V call is TRBV15, the J call TRBJ2-2; a possible D gene is TRBD2 (5 bases). This sequence was found in a man between 18 and 29 years old in good health. Some clones in this sample may be carry-over from other donors' samples. The material sequenced was naive CD4+ T cells from PBMCs. Subset noted: CD45RA+ positively selected. The CDR3: CATSRDSHTGELFF. The CDR3, as DNA: TGTGCCACCAGCAGGGACTCTCACACCGGGGAGCTGTTTTTT.